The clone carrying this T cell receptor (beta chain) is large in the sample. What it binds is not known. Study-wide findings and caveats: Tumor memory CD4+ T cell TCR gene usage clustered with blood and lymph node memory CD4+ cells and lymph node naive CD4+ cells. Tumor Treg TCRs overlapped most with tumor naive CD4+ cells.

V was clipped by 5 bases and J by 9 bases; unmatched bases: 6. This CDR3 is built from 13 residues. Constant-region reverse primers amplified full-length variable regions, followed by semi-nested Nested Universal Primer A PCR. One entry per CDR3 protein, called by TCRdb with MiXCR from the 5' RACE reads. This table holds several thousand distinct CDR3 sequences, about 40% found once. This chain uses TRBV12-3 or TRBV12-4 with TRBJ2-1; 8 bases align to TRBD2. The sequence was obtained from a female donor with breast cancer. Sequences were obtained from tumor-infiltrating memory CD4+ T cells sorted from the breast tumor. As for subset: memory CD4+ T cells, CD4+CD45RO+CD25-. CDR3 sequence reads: CASSGTSLSEQFF. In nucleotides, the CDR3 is TGTGCCAGCAGTGGGACTAGTCTCAGTGAGCAGTTCTTC.